This TCR beta chain was identified during a study of cytomegalovirus exposure and HLA in healthy donors. Overall study findings and caveats: In a later analysis, a genetic analysis reported fewer productive-TCR N-insertions in an Asian-associated ancestry cluster than the cohort average. In a later analysis, several top co-occurrence clusters appeared linked to parvovirus B19, influenza, CMV and Epstein-Barr virus. The study listed some 160 cytomegalovirus-associated TCR beta chains.

Primers for the PCR totalled 60 Vbeta and 13 Jbeta. TCRdb keeps only in-frame clones here, not all; method: immunoSEQ multiplex PCR. The data contain 90,000 to 150,000 clones, about 76% of them singletons. Healthy bone marrow donors supplied every sample. Remarks on this clone: What it binds is unknown.

The germline V gene encodes CDR1 SGHRS and CDR2 YFSETQ. The CDR3 sequence is 16 residues long. With V trimmed by 4 bases and J by 3 bases, 12 bases remained unmatched. V gene TRBV5-1 combines with J gene TRBJ1-1; 7 bases agree with TRBD1. The sequence was obtained from a woman in her thirties or forties in good health and CMV-seropositive. The sequencing sample was made of PBMCs. The CDR3 nucleotides read TGCGCCAGCAGCCCCCGGGCGGGACAGCAGTACACTGAAGCTTTCTTT. It encodes CASSPRAGQQYTEAFF.